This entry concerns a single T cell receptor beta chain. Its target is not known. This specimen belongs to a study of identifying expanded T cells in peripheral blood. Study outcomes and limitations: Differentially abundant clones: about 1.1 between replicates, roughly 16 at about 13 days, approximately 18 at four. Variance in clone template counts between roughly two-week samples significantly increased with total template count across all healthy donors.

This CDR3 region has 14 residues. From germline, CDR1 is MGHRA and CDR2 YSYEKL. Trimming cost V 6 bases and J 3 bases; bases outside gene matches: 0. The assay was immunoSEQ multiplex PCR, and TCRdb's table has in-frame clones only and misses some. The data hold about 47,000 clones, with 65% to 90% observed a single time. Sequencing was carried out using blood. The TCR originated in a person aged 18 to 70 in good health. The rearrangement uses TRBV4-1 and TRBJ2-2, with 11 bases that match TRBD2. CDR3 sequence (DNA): TGCGCCAGCAGACTAGCGGGAGACACCGGGGAGCTGTTTTTT. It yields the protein CASRLAGDTGELFF.